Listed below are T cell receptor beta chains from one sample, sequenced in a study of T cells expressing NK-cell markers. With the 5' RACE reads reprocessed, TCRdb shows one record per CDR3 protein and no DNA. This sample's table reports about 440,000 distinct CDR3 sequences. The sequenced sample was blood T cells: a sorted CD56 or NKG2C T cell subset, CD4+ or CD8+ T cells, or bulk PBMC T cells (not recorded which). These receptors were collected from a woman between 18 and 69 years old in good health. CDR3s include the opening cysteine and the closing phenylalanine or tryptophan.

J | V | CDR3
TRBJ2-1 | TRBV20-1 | CSRTSVYNEQFF
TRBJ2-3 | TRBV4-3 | CASSQDLGELTDTQYF
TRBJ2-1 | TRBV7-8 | CASSWQGDNEQFF
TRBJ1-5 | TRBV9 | CASSVGADSNQPQHF
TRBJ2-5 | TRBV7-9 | CASSNRGWQETQYF
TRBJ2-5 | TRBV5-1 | CASSLEASGSYQETQYF
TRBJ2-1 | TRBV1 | CTSSQEGLAGAYNEQFF
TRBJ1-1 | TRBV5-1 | CASSSRQVNTEAFF
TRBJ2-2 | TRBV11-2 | CASSPRTPGLATNTGELFF
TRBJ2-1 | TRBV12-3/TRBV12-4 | CASSHTDREILVQSYNEQFF
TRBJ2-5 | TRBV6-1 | CASSLGAGVGETQYF
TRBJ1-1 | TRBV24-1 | CATSDYDREEAFF